This TCR beta chain is from a study of blood T cell repertoires in COVID-19 (TCRdb year 2020). With respect to the entire study: Samples covering the acute and convalescent phases of COVID-19 were provided by collaborators in the United States, Italy and Spain. The material from the prospective study consisted of cDNA or gDNA derived from T cells, B-cell-depleted T cells, or PBMCs. Subjects who had been exposed to COVID-19, were actively infected with it, or had recovered from it provided the deeply sampled blood TCRbeta repertoires that made up the dataset. The repertoires were released in a freely available public database meant as a resource for research on the immune response to SARS-CoV-2. The samples were drawn from two sources: the first 160 participants of the ongoing ImmuneRACE study, and 950 to 1,500 subjects contributed by 6 global collaborators. Nearly every sample came with metadata listing a de-identified subject ID, COVID-19 status, age in years and sex. Where available, HLA class I and class II types were taken from metadata supplied by the sample provider and were not determined by assay-based typing. The study at large found these results: Clinical and demographic metadata were provided uncurated, with the amount varying by source and participant.

The immunoSEQ Assay, a bias-controlled multiplex PCR, was used to amplify TCRbeta CDR3 regions from genomic DNA. As for how the authors treated the data: Nucleated cell counts per sample were estimated from amplification of reference gene primers within the assay. To quantify the absolute abundance of each unique TCRbeta CDR3 rearrangement, sequence reads were collapsed and filtered. For each sample, productive Simpson clonality was calculated as the square root of Simpson's diversity index across productive rearrangements. TCRdb's version of the immuneACCESS table is confined to in-frame rearrangements and falls short of the full clone set. An unresolved V gene accounts for under half of the shortfall where checked; the remainder is of unknown origin. From that table come the V and J calls and clone size; the DNA was used to work out D and trimming. The sample table holds about 480,000 clones, of which approximately 88% were seen once. The ten largest clones add up to 10% to 15% of the sample.

According to the germline V gene, CDR1 reads ENHRY and CDR2 reads SYGVKD. The CDR3 holds 16 amino acids from the cysteine to the phenylalanine. Only CDR3 DNA remains: 48 bases, in frame from the first base. Trimming removed 4 bases from V and 5 bases from J; the gene matches leave 9 bases unexplained. With regard to this clone: Its binding antigen is unknown. No clone much larger than this one lies a single base away; base qualities are absent.

At one collaborating source in Seattle, patients were enrolled during active infection and were followed longitudinally through the course of disease. Collaborating institutions collected whole blood in K2EDTA tubes following their own protocols. Collaborator samples were shipped for TCRbeta analysis as frozen whole blood, isolated PBMCs, or DNA extracted from either sample type. In this chain, TRBV10-3 is recombined with TRBJ2-2; the junction holds 8 bases that match TRBD1. This sequence was found in a woman in her forties or fifties with COVID-19, enrolled during active disease. The sequenced material came from peripheral blood. CDR3 loop: CAISAPETGGTGELFF. The DNA is TGTGCCATCAGTGCGCCCGAAACAGGGGGGACCGGGGAGCTGTTTTTT.